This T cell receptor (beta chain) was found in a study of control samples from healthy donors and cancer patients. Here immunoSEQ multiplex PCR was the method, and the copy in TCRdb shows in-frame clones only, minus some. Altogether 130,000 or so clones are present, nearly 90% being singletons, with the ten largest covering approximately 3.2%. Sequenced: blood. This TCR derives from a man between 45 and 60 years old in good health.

The CDR3 DNA is TGTGCCATCAAAGGATCTAGCGGGGGCTACGAGCAGTACTTC. Protein: CAIKGSSGGYEQYF. The chain recombines TRBV10-3 with TRBJ2-7; 10 bases match TRBD2. CDR1 and CDR2 from the germline V gene are ENHRY and SYGVKD. The J segment lost 3 bases and the V segment lost 7 bases, leaving 6 bases of the junction unmatched. This CDR3 has 14 residues.